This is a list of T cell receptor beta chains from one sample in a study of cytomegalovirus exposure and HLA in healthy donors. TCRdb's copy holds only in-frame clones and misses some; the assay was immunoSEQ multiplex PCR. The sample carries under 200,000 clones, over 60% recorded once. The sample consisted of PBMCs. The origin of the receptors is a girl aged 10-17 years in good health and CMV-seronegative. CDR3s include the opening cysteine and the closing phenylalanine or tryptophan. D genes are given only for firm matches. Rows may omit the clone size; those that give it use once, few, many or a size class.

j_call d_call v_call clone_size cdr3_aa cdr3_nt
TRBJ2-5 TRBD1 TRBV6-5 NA CASSGGQGSQATQYF TGTGCCAGCAGTGGGGGACAGGGGAGCCAGGCGACCCAGTACTTC
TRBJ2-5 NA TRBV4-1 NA CASSGGGETQYF TGCGCCAGCAGTGGCGGAGGAGAGACCCAGTACTTC
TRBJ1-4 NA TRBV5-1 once CASAPRGGNEKLFF TGCGCCAGCGCCCCGAGGGGGGGGAATGAAAAACTGTTTTTT
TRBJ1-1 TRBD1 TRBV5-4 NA CASSIQGTEAFF TGTGCCAGCAGCATACAGGGGACTGAAGCTTTCTTT
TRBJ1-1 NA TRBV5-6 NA CASRGGARTEAFF TGTGCCAGCCGTGGGGGGGCGCGGACTGAAGCTTTCTTT
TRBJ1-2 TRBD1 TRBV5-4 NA CASSKTGNYGYTF TGTGCCAGCAGCAAGACAGGGAACTATGGCTACACCTTC
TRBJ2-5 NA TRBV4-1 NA CASSQLGTGRETQYF TGCGCCAGCAGCCAATTAGGAACAGGCCGAGAGACCCAGTACTTC
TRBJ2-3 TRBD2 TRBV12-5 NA CASGLRGAGDEEYF TGTGCTAGTGGCCTGAGGGGAGCGGGGGATGAGGAGTATTTT
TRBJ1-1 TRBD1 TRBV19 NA CASSIDSGTASTEAFF TGTGCCAGTAGTATAGACTCCGGGACAGCCAGCACTGAAGCTTTCTTT
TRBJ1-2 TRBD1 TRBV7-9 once CASSGTGGIDGYTF TGTGCCAGCAGCGGGACAGGGGGAATAGATGGCTACACCTTC
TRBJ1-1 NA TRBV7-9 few CASSLGQMNTEAFF TGTGCCAGCAGCTTGGGCCAGATGAACACTGAAGCTTTCTTT
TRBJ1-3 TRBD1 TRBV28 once CASSRQGASRGNTIYF TGTGCCAGCAGTCGACAGGGGGCCAGTCGTGGAAACACCATATATTTT
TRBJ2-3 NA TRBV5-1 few CASSLAFPPPYSTDTQYF TGCGCCAGCAGCTTGGCTTTCCCCCCTCCGTATAGCACAGATACGCAGTATTTT
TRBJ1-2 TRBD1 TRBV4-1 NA CASSHQPTDREYGYTF TGCGCCAGCAGCCACCAACCGACTGACAGGGAATATGGCTACACCTTC
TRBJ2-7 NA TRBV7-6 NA CASSSGAYEQYF TGTGCCAGCAGCTCCGGGGCCTACGAGCAGTACTTC
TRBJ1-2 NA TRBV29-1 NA CSVEGPGLGYTF TGCAGCGTTGAAGGTCCGGGGTTAGGCTACACCTTC
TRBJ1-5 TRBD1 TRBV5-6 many CASSLAGQGNQPQHF TGTGCCAGCAGCTTGGCGGGACAGGGCAATCAGCCCCAGCATTTT
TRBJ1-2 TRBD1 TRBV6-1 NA CASSVGGSNYGYTF TGTGCCAGCAGTGTAGGGGGCTCGAACTATGGCTACACCTTC
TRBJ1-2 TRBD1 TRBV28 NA CASSAQGARGYTF TGTGCCAGCAGTGCCCAGGGGGCGCGGGGCTACACCTTC
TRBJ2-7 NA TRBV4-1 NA CASSHEQVRGYEQYF TGCGCCAGCAGCCACGAACAGGTCAGGGGTTACGAGCAGTACTTC
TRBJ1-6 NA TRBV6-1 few CASNRGSDSPLHF TGTGCCAGCAACCGGGGGAGTGATTCACCCCTCCACTTT
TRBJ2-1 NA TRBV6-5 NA CASSYGSGDGYNEQFF TGTGCCAGCAGTTATGGGTCAGGGGACGGGTACAATGAGCAGTTCTTC
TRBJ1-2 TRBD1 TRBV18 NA CASSPGTGGYGYTF TGTGCCAGCTCACCAGGTACAGGGGGATATGGCTACACCTTC
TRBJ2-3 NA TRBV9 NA CASNPGTDTQYF TGTGCCAGCAACCCGGGCACAGATACGCAGTATTTT